This T cell receptor (beta chain) was captured in a study of cytomegalovirus exposure and HLA in healthy donors. Whole-study context: Earlier, about 179 million T cells were analyzed, and 90 million to 120 million unique TCR beta sequences were found among them. The study's findings and limits: In a later analysis, V- and J-gene trimming of beta chains associated with a DCLRE1C missense variant, replicated independently. Most subjects had HLA-A and HLA-B alleles reportedly predicted accurately by TCR beta sequences.

The primer mix had 60 Vbeta and 13 Jbeta primers. TCRdb keeps only in-frame clones here, not all; method: immunoSEQ multiplex PCR. The data include about 55,000 clones; the top ten clones carry more than 9%. About this clone: Its antigen is unidentified.

The TCR sequence derives from an older woman in good health and CMV-seropositive. The sequencing input was PBMCs.

CDR3: CASSLASGASQETQYF. The DNA of the CDR3 is TGTGCCAGCAGCTTGGCTAGCGGGGCCTCTCAAGAGACCCAGTACTTC. The chain employs TRBV7-2 and TRBJ2-5, with 9 bases matching TRBD2. The V segment lost 3 bases and the J segment 2 bases; nucleotides outside the gene matches: 7. The CDR3 runs 16 residues. From germline, CDR1 is SGHTA and CDR2 FQGNSA.